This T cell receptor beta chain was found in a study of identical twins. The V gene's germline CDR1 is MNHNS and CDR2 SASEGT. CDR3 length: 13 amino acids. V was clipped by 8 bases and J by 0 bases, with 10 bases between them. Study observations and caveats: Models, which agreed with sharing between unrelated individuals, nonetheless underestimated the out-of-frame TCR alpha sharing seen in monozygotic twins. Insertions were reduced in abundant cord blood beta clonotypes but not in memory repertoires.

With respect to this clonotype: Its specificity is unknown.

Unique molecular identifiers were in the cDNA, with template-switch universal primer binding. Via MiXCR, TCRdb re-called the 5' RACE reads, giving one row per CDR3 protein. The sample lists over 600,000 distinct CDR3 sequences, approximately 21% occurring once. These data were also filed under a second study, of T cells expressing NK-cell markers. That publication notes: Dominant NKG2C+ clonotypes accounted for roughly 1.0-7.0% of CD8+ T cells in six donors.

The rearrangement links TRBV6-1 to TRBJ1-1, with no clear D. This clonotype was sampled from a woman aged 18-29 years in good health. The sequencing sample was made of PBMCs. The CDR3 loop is CASCVRLNTEAFF. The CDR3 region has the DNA TGTGCCAGCTGTGTACGGCTGAACACTGAAGCTTTCTTT.